The 22 T cell receptor beta chains in this list originate from one sample, sequenced in a study of multiple sclerosis patients with progressive multifocal leukoencephalopathy. The time point is: before natalizumab initiation. The protocol was immunoSEQ multiplex PCR, while the TCRdb copy is restricted to in-frame clones and leaves out a portion. The sample carries 25,000 to 35,000 clones, 80% to 95% recorded once. The sequenced sample was PBMCs. These receptors came from a man aged 25-45 years with multiple sclerosis.

The V call is TRBV7-9, the J call TRBJ2-1; maybe TRBD2 (6 bases). Trimming left V 1 base short and J 4 bases short, with 20 bases between. Germline V CDR1 and CDR2: SEHNR, FQNEAQ (reference sequence). The CDR3 consists of 18 residues. CDR3 DNA sequence: TGTGCCAGCAGCTTAGGAGAGGGTTGGAGGGCCGCTTACAATGAGCAGTTCTTC. Translating gives CASSLGEGWRAAYNEQFF.

The chain carries TRBV30 and TRBJ1-3; D is undetermined. The length of the CDR3 is 13 residues. With 2 bases removed from V and 0 bases from J, the gap between germline ends came to 5 bases. The germline CDR1 and CDR2 sequences are GTSNPN and SVGIG (reference sequence). CDR3: CAWSQFSGNTIYF. For the CDR3, the DNA is TGTGCCTGGAGTCAGTTCTCTGGAAACACCATATATTTT.

V gene TRBV6-5 combines with J gene TRBJ2-3, with 10 bases matching TRBD2. Germline-derived CDR1 and CDR2 are MNHEY and SVGAGI. The CDR3 is made up of 16 amino acids. The J segment lost 4 bases and the V segment lost 2 bases, leaving 6 bases of the junction unmatched. The CDR3, as DNA: TGTGCCAGCAGTTACGCTAGCGGGAGTCGGGCAGATACGCAGTATTTT. Its translation: CASSYASGSRADTQYF.

The rearrangement links TRBV5-6 to TRBJ1-1, with unresolved D. The V end was cut by 7 bases, the J end by 2 bases, with 15 bases between. Germline lookup yields CDR1 SGHDT and CDR2 YYEEEE. This CDR3 has 14 amino acids. The CDR3 loop reads CASVDLGINTEAFF. CDR3 nucleotide sequence: TGTGCCAGCGTGGACCTGGGGATTAACACTGAAGCTTTCTTT.

The chain employs TRBV9 and TRBJ2-1, with D uncertain. This CDR3 is 16 amino acids long. Germline-derived CDR1 and CDR2 are SGDLS and YYNGEE. V lost 0 bases, J lost 4 bases, and 14 bases lay in between. The CDR3, as DNA: TGTGCCAGCAGCGTAGGTCAGGTCTACCCTTACAATGAGCAGTTCTTC. Its protein product is CASSVGQVYPYNEQFF.

V gene TRBV15 combines with J gene TRBJ2-1, with a weak D call TRBD2 (5 bases). V dropped 0 bases and J dropped 9 bases, with 18 bases sitting between them. The CDR3 is made up of 16 amino acids. Germline values: CDR1 LNHNV, CDR2 YYDKDF (reference sequence). The CDR3 loop reads CATSRDGPQVRAEQFF. Here the CDR3 DNA reads TGTGCCACCAGCAGAGATGGACCTCAAGTGAGGGCTGAGCAGTTCTTC.

The chain employs TRBV27 and TRBJ2-5; 14 positions agree with TRBD2. CDR1 and CDR2 (germline): MNHEY, SMNVEV (reference sequence). V lost 5 bases and J lost 6; bases outside the gene matches: 8. CDR3 size: 16 residues. This chain's CDR3 is CASSPLGLAGVKTQYF. The DNA for the CDR3 is TGTGCCAGCAGTCCCTTGGGACTAGCGGGAGTAAAGACCCAGTACTTC.

V usage is TRBV7-9 and J usage is TRBJ1-1, with a tentative D call TRBD1 (5 bases). Per the germline V gene, CDR1 is SEHNR and CDR2 is FQNEAQ (reference sequence). Trimming took 4 bases from V and 5 from J, leaving 11 bases between them. The CDR3 is made up of 13 amino acids. CDR3 DNA: TGTGCCAGCAGCTCCCGGGGGATTACTGAAGCTTTCTTT. Translated, it gives CASSSRGITEAFF.

This chain joins TRBV5-5 and TRBJ2-3; no firm D call. The V end lost 0 bases, the J end lost 4 bases, and 9 bases lay between the germline ends. Germline CDR1 SGHKS, CDR2 YYEKEE (reference sequence). The CDR3 contains 14 residues. The DNA of the CDR3 is TGTGCCAGCAGCTTGGACTACTTCGCAGATACGCAGTATTTT. As protein: CASSLDYFADTQYF.

This chain joins TRBV29-1 and TRBJ2-6; D is undetermined. Looked up from germline, CDR1 is SQVTM and CDR2 is ANQGSEA. CDR3 length equals 12 residues. With 5 bases removed from V and 2 bases from J, the gap between germline ends came to 4 bases. The CDR3 DNA sequence: TGCAGCGTTCAGGCTGGGGCCAACGTCCTGACTTTC. This codes for CSVQAGANVLTF.

This rearrangement joins TRBV4-3 to TRBJ2-5; the match to TRBD2 covers 7 bases. Unmatched junction bases numbered 5, after V lost 0 bases and J lost 4 bases. The V gene's germline CDR1 is LGHNA and CDR2 YSLEER. The CDR3 is 15 residues long. CDR3 sequence: CASSQERSGTETQYF. The CDR3 DNA sequence: TGCGCCAGCAGCCAAGAGAGAAGCGGGACAGAGACCCAGTACTTC.

The chain employs TRBV5-1 and TRBJ2-7, with a weak D call TRBD2 (6 bases). CDR1 is SGHRS and CDR2 is YFSETQ in the germline V gene. Trimming removed 6 bases from V and 5 bases from J, with 21 bases in between. The CDR3 contains 15 residues. CDR3 in DNA: TGCGCCAGCAAACTAATGTCCGGGAGAGCCCACGAGCAGTACTTC. It yields the protein CASKLMSGRAHEQYF. The whole variable domain, remainder taken from reference TRBV5-1 and TRBJ2-7, is KAGVTQTPRYLIKTRGQQVTLSCSPISGHRSVSWYQQTPGQGLQFLFEYFSETQRNKGNFPGRFSGRQFSNSRSEMNVSTLELGDSALYLCASKLMSGRAHEQYFGPGTRLTVT.

This chain links TRBV6-5 with TRBJ2-3; D remains unclear. The V and J ends lost 6 bases and 6 bases respectively, with 10 bases between them. Per the germline V gene, CDR1 is MNHEY and CDR2 is SVGAGI. This CDR3 spans 12 amino acids. DNA of the CDR3: TGTGCCAGCAGCGATCCTTGGGATACGCAGTATTTT. It specifies CASSDPWDTQYF.

V is TRBV6-5 and J is TRBJ2-1; D is unclear. The CDR3 totals 13 residues. With 4 bases removed from V and 4 bases from J, the gap between germline ends came to 8 bases. Germline loops: CDR1 MNHEY, CDR2 SVGAGI. Written as DNA, the CDR3 is TGTGCCAGCAGTTTCCAACAGTACAATGAGCAGTTCTTC. Translation gives CASSFQQYNEQFF.

The gene calls are TRBV30 and TRBJ1-1; TRBD1 might be the D (6 bases). Germline CDR1 GTSNPN, CDR2 SVGIG (reference sequence). This CDR3 has 14 amino acids. The V gene lost 7 bases and the J gene lost 4 bases, with 19 bases spanning the gap. CDR3 DNA sequence: TGTGCCTCCTACAGGGAGGGTGGGAGCACTGAAGCTTTCTTT. Protein: CASYREGGSTEAFF.

This chain connects TRBV29-1 to TRBJ2-5; 9 nucleotides agree with TRBD1. Trimming took 4 bases from V and 5 from J; bases not matched to a gene: 5. The CDR3 has 13 amino acids. Germline CDR1 and CDR2: SQVTM and ANQGSEA. CDR3 loop: CSVANRGRETQYF. In nucleotides, the CDR3 is TGCAGCGTTGCAAACAGGGGGCGGGAGACCCAGTACTTC.

The chain recombines TRBV6-1 with TRBJ2-7; D remains ambiguous. Germline V lookup: CDR1 MNHNS, CDR2 SASEGT. The CDR3 covers 13 residues. V lost 3 bases, J lost 2 bases, and 8 bases lay in between. CDR3 DNA sequence: TGTGCCAGCAGTGAGGTGGGAACCTACGAGCAGTACTTC. Its protein product is CASSEVGTYEQYF.

As to this clone: This specimen includes other DNA sequences encoding the same CDR3. The rearrangement joins TRBV18 to TRBJ2-3; 9 bases line up with TRBD1. This CDR3 comprises 14 residues. Germline-derived CDR1 and CDR2 are KGHSH and LQKENI. Trimming at V came to 3 bases and at J to 4 bases, leaving 2 bases not matched to a gene. The CDR3 here is CASSPRQGADTQYF. For the CDR3, the DNA is TGTGCCAGCTCACCTAGACAGGGGGCAGATACGCAGTATTTT.

V usage is TRBV19 and J usage is TRBJ2-5, with D possibly matching TRBD1 (6 bases). Matching the DNA end better, TRBJ2-7 makes the J call doubtful. CDR1 and CDR2 from the germline V gene are LNHDA and SQIVND (reference sequence). The CDR3 has 15 amino acids. The CDR3 nucleotides are TGTGCCAGTAGCTCTACCCGGACAGCTTCCTACGAGCAGTACTTC. Translation: CASSSTRTASYEQYF.

This sequence joins TRBV29-1 and TRBJ1-2, with unresolved D. The length of the CDR3 is 11 residues. Deletions cut 3 bases from V and 7 bases from J, with 9 bases between. The germline V gene encodes CDR1 SQVTM and CDR2 ANQGSEA. The CDR3 region is CSVDRASGYTF. The CDR3 nucleotides are TGCAGCGTTGATAGGGCAAGTGGCTACACCTTC.

This chain joins TRBV11-2 and TRBJ1-5, with D perhaps TRBD1 (5 bases). The CDR3 is made up of 15 amino acids. The V and J ends lost 2 bases and 5 bases respectively, with 13 bases between them. CDR1 and CDR2 from the germline V gene are SGHAT and FQNNGV. The CDR3 DNA reads as TGTGCCAGCAGCTTATTGGCGGGGGGTCATCAGCCCCAGCATTTT. It translates to CASSLLAGGHQPQHF. Filled out from reference TRBV11-2 and TRBJ1-5, the complete variable domain reads EAGVAQSPRYKIIEKRQSVAFWCNPISGHATLYWYQQILGQGPKLLIQFQNNGVVDDSQLPKDRFSAERLKGVDSTLKIQPAKLEDSAVYLCASSLLAGGHQPQHFGDGTRLSIL.

The chain couples TRBV7-2 to TRBJ2-7; 10 nucleotides match TRBD2. After removal of 5 bases from V and 6 bases from J, the junction contained 4 bases not matched to a gene. Germline V gives CDR1 SGHTA, CDR2 FQGNSA. CDR3 length equals 13 residues. CDR3 region: CASSPSGRGEQYF. The CDR3, as DNA: TGTGCCAGCAGCCCTAGCGGGAGAGGCGAGCAGTACTTC.